Described below is a single T cell receptor beta chain sequence and its context. Profiled with immunoSEQ multiplex PCR; TCRdb holds only in-frame clones, not every one. The data show approximately 240,000 clones, about 69% seen once. This entry comes from a study of shared clonotypes between healthy human individuals. With 4 bases clipped from V and 5 bases from J, the junction kept 2 bases outside the gene matches. The CDR3 runs 14 residues. Germline CDR1 reads SGHDN; CDR2 reads FVKESK. What was sequenced was memory CD4+ T cells sorted from blood. This sample's subset: CD45RA-negative fraction. This chain joins TRBV14 and TRBJ2-1, with TRBD2 matching over 10 bases. This sequence was found in a man aged 30 to 45 in good health. The DNA of the CDR3 is TGTGCCAGCAGCCCGGGACTAGCGCACAATGAGCAGTTCTTC. Its protein is CASSPGLAHNEQFF.